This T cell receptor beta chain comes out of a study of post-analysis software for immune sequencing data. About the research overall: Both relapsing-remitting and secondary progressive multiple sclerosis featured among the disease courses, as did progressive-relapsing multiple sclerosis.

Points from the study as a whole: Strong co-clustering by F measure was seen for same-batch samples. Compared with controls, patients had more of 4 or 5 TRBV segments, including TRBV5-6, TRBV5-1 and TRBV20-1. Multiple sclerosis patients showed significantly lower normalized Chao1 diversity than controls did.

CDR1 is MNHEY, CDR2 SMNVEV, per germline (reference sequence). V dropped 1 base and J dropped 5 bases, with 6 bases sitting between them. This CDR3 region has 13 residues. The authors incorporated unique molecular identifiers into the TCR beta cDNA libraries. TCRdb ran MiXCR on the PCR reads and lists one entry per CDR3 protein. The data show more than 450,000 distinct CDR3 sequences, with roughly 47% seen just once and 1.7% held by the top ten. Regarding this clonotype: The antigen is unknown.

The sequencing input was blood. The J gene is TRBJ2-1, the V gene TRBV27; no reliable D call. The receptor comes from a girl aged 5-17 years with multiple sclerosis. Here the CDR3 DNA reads TGTGCCAGCAGTTTATTCGGAGACAATGAGCAGTTCTTC. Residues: CASSLFGDNEQFF.